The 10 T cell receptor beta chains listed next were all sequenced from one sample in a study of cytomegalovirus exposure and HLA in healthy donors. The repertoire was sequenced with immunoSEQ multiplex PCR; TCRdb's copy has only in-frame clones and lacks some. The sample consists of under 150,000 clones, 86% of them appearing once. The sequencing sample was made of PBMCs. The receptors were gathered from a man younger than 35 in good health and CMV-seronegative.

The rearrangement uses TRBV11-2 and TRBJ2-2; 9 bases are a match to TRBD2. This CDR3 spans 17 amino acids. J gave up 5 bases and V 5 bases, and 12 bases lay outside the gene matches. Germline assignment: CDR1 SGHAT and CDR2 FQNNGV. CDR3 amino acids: CASSLGSTSGLTGELFF. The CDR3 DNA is TGTGCCAGCAGCCTGGGGAGTACTAGCGGGTTGACCGGGGAGCTGTTTTTT.

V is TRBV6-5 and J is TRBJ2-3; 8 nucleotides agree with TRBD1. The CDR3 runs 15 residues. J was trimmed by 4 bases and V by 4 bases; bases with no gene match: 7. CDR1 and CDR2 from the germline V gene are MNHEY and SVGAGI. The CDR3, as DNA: TGTGCCAGCAGTTCCGGGACAGGAGGGCCAGATACGCAGTATTTT. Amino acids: CASSSGTGGPDTQYF.

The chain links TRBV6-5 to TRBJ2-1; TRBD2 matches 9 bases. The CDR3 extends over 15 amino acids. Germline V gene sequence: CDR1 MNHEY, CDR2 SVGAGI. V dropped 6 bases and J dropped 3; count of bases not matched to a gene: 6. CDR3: CASSRTSANYNEQFF. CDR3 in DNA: TGTGCCAGCAGCAGGACTAGCGCGAACTACAATGAGCAGTTCTTC.

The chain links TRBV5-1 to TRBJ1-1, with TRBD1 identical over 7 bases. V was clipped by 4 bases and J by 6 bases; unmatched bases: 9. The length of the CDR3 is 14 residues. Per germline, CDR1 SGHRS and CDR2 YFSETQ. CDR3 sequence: CASSPQGDFAEAFF. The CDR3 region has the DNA TGCGCCAGCAGCCCCCAGGGGGACTTCGCTGAAGCTTTCTTT.

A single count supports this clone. The CDR3 is CASSPTGDTQYF. Here the CDR3 DNA reads TGTGCCAGCTCACCAACCGGAGATACGCAGTATTTT. The rearrangement uses TRBV18 and TRBJ2-3; no clear D gene. This CDR3 is 12 amino acids long. The germline V and J ends were trimmed by 2 bases and 5 bases, with 5 bases remaining between them. Per germline, CDR1 KGHSH and CDR2 LQKENI.

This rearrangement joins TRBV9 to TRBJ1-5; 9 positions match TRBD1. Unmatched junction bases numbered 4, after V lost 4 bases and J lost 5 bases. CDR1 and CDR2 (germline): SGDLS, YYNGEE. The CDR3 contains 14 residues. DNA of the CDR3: TGTGCCAGCAGCACCGGGACAGGGCATCAGCCCCAGCATTTT. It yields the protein CASSTGTGHQPQHF.

In DNA form, the CDR3 reads TGCGCCAGCAAAGATCAGGGGCAGCCCCAAGAGACCCAGTACTTC. Translation: CASKDQGQPQETQYF. The rearrangement joins TRBV5-1 to TRBJ2-5; maybe TRBD1 (6 bases). V was pared by 6 bases and J by 1 base, with 16 bases between. CDR3 size: 15 residues. Germline CDR1 reads SGHRS; CDR2 reads YFSETQ. Variable domain in full (rest from reference TRBV5-1 and TRBJ2-5): KAGVTQTPRYLIKTRGQQVTLSCSPISGHRSVSWYQQTPGQGLQFLFEYFSETQRNKGNFPGRFSGRQFSNSRSEMNVSTLELGDSALYLCASKDQGQPQETQYFGPGTRLLVL.

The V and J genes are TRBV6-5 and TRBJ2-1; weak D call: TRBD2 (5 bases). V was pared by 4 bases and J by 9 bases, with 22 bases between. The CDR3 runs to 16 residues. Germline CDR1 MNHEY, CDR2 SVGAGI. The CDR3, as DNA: TGTGCCAGCAGTTTGGACTTAGGATTGCAGTCAGGTGAGCAGTTCTTC. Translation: CASSLDLGLQSGEQFF.

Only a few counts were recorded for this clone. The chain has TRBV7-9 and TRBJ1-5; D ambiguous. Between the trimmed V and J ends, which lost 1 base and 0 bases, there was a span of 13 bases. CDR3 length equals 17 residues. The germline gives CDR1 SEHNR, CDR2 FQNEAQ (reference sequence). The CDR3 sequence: CASSLDYAEYSNQPQHF. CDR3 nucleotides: TGTGCCAGCAGCTTAGATTATGCGGAGTATAGCAATCAGCCCCAGCATTTT.

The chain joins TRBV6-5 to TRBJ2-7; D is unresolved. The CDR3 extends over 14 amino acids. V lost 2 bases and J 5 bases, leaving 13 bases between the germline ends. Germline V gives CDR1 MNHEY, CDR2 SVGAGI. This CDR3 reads CASSYAGSPDEQYF. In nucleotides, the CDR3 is TGTGCCAGCAGTTACGCCGGGTCCCCCGACGAGCAGTACTTC.